This entry lists 22 T cell receptor beta chains sequenced from one sample in a study of T cell responses to AZD1222 COVID-19 vaccine. Measured with immunoSEQ multiplex PCR; TCRdb has only the in-frame clones, and not every one. The repertoire holds about 110,000 clones, with approximately 94% as singletons. Material: peripheral blood, obtained 28 days after the second AZD1222 dose. These receptors all stem from an adult who received the AZD1222 COVID-19 vaccine.

The J gene is TRBJ2-1, the V gene TRBV4-1, with TRBD2 matching 10 bases. From germline, CDR1 is MGHRA and CDR2 YSYEKL. The CDR3 length is 17 residues. After removal of 2 bases from V and 0 bases from J, the junction contained 4 bases not matched to a gene. The CDR3 sequence is CASSQIWTSGSYNEQFF. The DNA for the CDR3 is TGCGCCAGCAGCCAAATTTGGACTAGCGGCTCCTACAATGAGCAGTTCTTC.

The rearrangement joins TRBV5-1 to TRBJ2-7; 12 bases match TRBD2. The CDR3 consists of 16 residues. The trim removed 3 bases at V and 3 bases at J, leaving 7 bases unmatched. Germline CDR1 is SGHRS and CDR2 is YFSETQ. The CDR3: CASSSHQLAGGYEQYF. CDR3 nucleotide sequence: TGCGCCAGCAGCTCGCACCAACTAGCGGGGGGCTACGAGCAGTACTTC.

V usage is TRBV5-8 and J usage is TRBJ1-3; D is ambiguous. From germline, CDR1 is SGHTS and CDR2 YDEGEE. The V and J ends lost 4 bases and 2 bases respectively, with 10 bases between them. The CDR3 sequence is 14 residues long. The CDR3 DNA reads as TGTGCCAGCAGCCCGCGGGGAGCTGGAAACACCATATATTTT. Translating it yields CASSPRGAGNTIYF.

The chain recombines TRBV18 with TRBJ1-5; D unresolved. The CDR3 consists of 12 residues. Germline CDR1 reads KGHSH; CDR2 reads LQKENI. Trimming pared 4 bases from V and 8 bases from J, leaving 9 bases between. Here the CDR3 DNA reads TGTGCCAGCTCACAACGAGAAAAGCCCCAGCATTTT. Encoded protein: CASSQREKPQHF.

This sequence joins TRBV7-9 and TRBJ1-1; D is perhaps TRBD1 (5 bases). With 6 bases removed from V and 4 bases from J, the gap between germline ends came to 15 bases. The CDR3 sequence is 14 residues long. The germline CDR1 and CDR2 sequences are SEHNR and FQNEAQ (reference sequence). CDR3 DNA: TGTGCCAGCAGTCCACGACAGAGTCCCACTGAAGCTTTCTTT. Residues: CASSPRQSPTEAFF.

The V gene is TRBV7-8, the J gene TRBJ1-1; 7 bases line up with TRBD1. Germline loops: CDR1 SGHVS, CDR2 FQNEAQ. J gave up 4 bases and V 8 bases, and 10 bases lay outside the gene matches. The length of the CDR3 is 14 residues. CDR3 DNA sequence: TGTGCCAGCGCGAGGGGGCACGGGGGCACTGAAGCTTTCTTT. This codes for CASARGHGGTEAFF.

The chain carries TRBV2 and TRBJ1-1; unclear D gene. CDR1 is SNHLY, CDR2 FYNNEI, per germline. Trimming pared 6 bases from V and 1 base from J, leaving 9 bases between. The CDR3 contains 13 residues. Here the CDR3 DNA reads TGTGCCAGCAGGTCGGCGGAGAACACTGAAGCTTTCTTT. This codes for CASRSAENTEAFF.

The chain recombines TRBV6-1 with TRBJ1-2; perhaps TRBD1 as D (6 bases). The V end lost 0 bases, the J end lost 7 bases, and 12 bases lay between the germline ends. This CDR3 has 14 amino acids. The V gene's germline CDR1 is MNHNS and CDR2 SASEGT. CDR3 protein: CASSEATGGGGYTF. Here the CDR3 DNA reads TGTGCCAGCAGTGAAGCAACGGGGGGCGGTGGCTACACCTTC.

Only a few counts were recorded for this clone. This chain connects TRBV28 to TRBJ1-5, with TRBD1 as a possible D gene (6 bases). Germline V CDR1 and CDR2: MDHEN, SYDVKM. V lost 6 bases and J 7 bases, leaving 16 bases between the germline ends. The CDR3 spans 14 residues. CDR3 sequence reads: CASSRAQGTQPQHF. CDR3 coding DNA: TGTGCCAGCAGCCGAGCACAGGGCACGCAGCCCCAGCATTTT.

The genes are TRBV5-1 and TRBJ1-2, with TRBD1 matching 7 bases. J lost 4 bases, V lost 2 bases, and 23 bases had no gene match. Germline CDR1 SGHRS, CDR2 YFSETQ. This CDR3 region has 20 residues. CDR3 loop: CASSFPEGAVGYESLYGYTF. The CDR3 DNA is TGCGCCAGCAGCTTCCCTGAGGGGGCCGTGGGATACGAGAGTCTCTATGGCTACACCTTC.

This chain uses TRBV7-9 with TRBJ1-4; 7 bases line up with TRBD1. V was pared by 5 bases and J by 4 bases, with 10 bases of the junction left unmatched. Germline lookup yields CDR1 SEHNR and CDR2 FQNEAQ (reference sequence). The CDR3 is 16 amino acids. In DNA, the CDR3 is TGTGCCAGCAGCCCGACCATCGACAGGGATAATGAAAAACTGTTTTTT. This sequence encodes CASSPTIDRDNEKLFF.

This chain uses TRBV29-1 with TRBJ2-3; 10 bases are a match to TRBD1. V lost 4 bases, J lost 0 bases, and 7 bases stayed unmatched. Germline CDR1 reads SQVTM; CDR2 reads ANQGSEA. The CDR3 length is 16 residues. The CDR3 region has the DNA TGCAGCGTTGGAGGGACAGGGGTGGGTAGCACAGATACGCAGTATTTT. It specifies CSVGGTGVGSTDTQYF.

The rearrangement uses TRBV5-1 and TRBJ2-7, with TRBD2 matching 8 bases. Unmatched junction bases numbered 7, after V lost 2 bases and J lost 6 bases. CDR3 length equals 14 residues. The V gene's germline CDR1 is SGHRS and CDR2 YFSETQ. The CDR3 sequence is CASSFIGGDAEQYF. The CDR3 DNA reads as TGCGCCAGCAGCTTCATCGGGGGGGATGCCGAGCAGTACTTC. The full variable domain, rest sourced from reference TRBV5-1 and TRBJ2-7, is KAGVTQTPRYLIKTRGQQVTLSCSPISGHRSVSWYQQTPGQGLQFLFEYFSETQRNKGNFPGRFSGRQFSNSRSEMNVSTLELGDSALYLCASSFIGGDAEQYFGPGTRLTVT.

This clone appeared a single time. V and J are TRBV11-2 and TRBJ1-5; TRBD1 matches at 8 bases. V lost 1 base and J lost 4; bases outside the gene matches: 3. Looked up from germline, CDR1 is SGHAT and CDR2 is FQNNGV. This CDR3 contains 15 residues. Here the CDR3 reads CASSLGRGPNQPQHF. Here the CDR3 DNA reads TGTGCCAGCAGCTTAGGCAGGGGGCCGAATCAGCCCCAGCATTTT.

The rearrangement links TRBV6-4 to TRBJ2-3; 10 bases match TRBD2. The CDR3 extends over 15 amino acids. The V gene end was trimmed by 4 bases and the J gene end by 6 bases; junction bases not matched to a gene: 7. Germline-derived CDR1 and CDR2 are MRHNA and SNTAGT. CDR3 amino acids: CASSASGGAWDTQYF. The CDR3 coding sequence is TGTGCCAGCAGTGCCAGCGGGGGGGCATGGGATACGCAGTATTTT.

This chain joins TRBV4-2 and TRBJ1-4; TRBD1 matches at 7 bases. Trimming removed 4 bases from V and 5 bases from J; junction bases left unmatched: 4. Germline-derived CDR1 and CDR2 are LGHNA and YNFKEQ. The CDR3 has 14 amino acids. The CDR3 reads CASSPRQGNEKLFF. CDR3 nucleotide sequence: TGTGCCAGCAGCCCTCGACAGGGAAATGAAAAACTGTTTTTT.

The chain has TRBV19 and TRBJ2-1; possibly TRBD2 for D (6 bases). The CDR3 contains 14 residues. Trimming took 4 bases from V and 4 from J, leaving 11 bases between them. Germline V gene sequence: CDR1 LNHDA, CDR2 SQIVND (reference sequence). CDR3 DNA sequence: TGTGCCAGTAGTAGGGCTAGCGCTTACAATGAGCAGTTCTTC. Protein sequence: CASSRASAYNEQFF.

The chain uses TRBV9 and TRBJ1-2; D might be TRBD1 (6 bases). Trimming took off 0 bases at V and 8 bases at J, with 11 bases between the two ends. The germline V gene encodes CDR1 SGDLS and CDR2 YYNGEE. The CDR3 has 13 residues. The CDR3 region is CASSVETGLGYTF. The CDR3 bases are TGTGCCAGCAGCGTAGAAACAGGGCTCGGCTACACCTTC.

The chain is built from TRBV5-8 and TRBJ1-5, with D perhaps matching TRBD1 (5 bases). The CDR3 has 19 amino acids. V was trimmed by 4 bases and J by 7 bases, leaving 30 bases between them. Germline values: CDR1 SGHTS, CDR2 YDEGEE. This CDR3 is CASSPGVLLQGAVRQPQHF. CDR3 DNA sequence: TGTGCCAGCAGCCCTGGGGTCCTCTTACAAGGGGCCGTGAGACAGCCCCAGCATTTT.

Here the CDR3 reads CASSAPGGSGANVLTF. The CDR3 region has the DNA TGTGCCAGCAGTGCCCCCGGTGGGTCTGGGGCCAACGTCCTGACTTTC. The rearrangement uses TRBV6-1 and TRBJ2-6; D remains unclear. Trimming took 4 bases from V and 1 from J, leaving 11 bases between them. CDR3 length: 16 residues. Germline loops: CDR1 MNHNS, CDR2 SASEGT.

V is TRBV6-4 and J is TRBJ1-6; 7 bases map to TRBD1. The V and J ends lost 6 bases and 5 bases, in that order; junction bases with no gene match: 1. Germline V lookup: CDR1 MRHNA, CDR2 SNTAGT. The CDR3 runs to 13 residues. CDR3 protein: CASRDRDNSPLHF. In nucleotides, the CDR3 is TGTGCCAGCAGAGACAGGGATAATTCACCCCTCCACTTT.

J is TRBJ1-4 and V is TRBV9; D is unresolved. The CDR3 totals 13 residues. The V gene's germline CDR1 is SGDLS and CDR2 YYNGEE. V lost 3 bases and J 6 bases, leaving 9 bases between the germline ends. The CDR3 is CASSANLDEKLFF. As DNA, the CDR3 is TGTGCCAGCAGCGCGAACCTGGATGAAAAACTGTTTTTT. Looking up the rest from reference TRBV9 and TRBJ1-4 gives the full variable domain: DSGVTQTPKHLITATGQRVTLRCSPRSGDLSVYWYQQSLDQGLQFLIQYYNGEERAKGNILERFSAQQFPDLHSELNLSSLELGDSALYFCASSANLDEKLFFGSGTQLSVL.